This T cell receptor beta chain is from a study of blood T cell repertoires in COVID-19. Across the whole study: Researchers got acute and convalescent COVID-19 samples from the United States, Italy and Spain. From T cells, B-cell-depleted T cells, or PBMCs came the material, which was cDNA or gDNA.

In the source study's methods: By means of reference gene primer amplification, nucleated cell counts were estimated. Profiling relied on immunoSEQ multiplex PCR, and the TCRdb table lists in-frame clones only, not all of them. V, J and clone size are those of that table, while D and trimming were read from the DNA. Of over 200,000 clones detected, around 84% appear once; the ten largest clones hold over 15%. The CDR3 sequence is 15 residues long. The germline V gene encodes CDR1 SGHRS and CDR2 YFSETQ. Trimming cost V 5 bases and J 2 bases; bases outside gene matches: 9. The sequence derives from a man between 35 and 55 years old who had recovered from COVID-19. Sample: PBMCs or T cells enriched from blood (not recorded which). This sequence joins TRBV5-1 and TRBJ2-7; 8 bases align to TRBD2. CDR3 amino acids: CASRPNSGTPYEQYF. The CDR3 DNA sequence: TGCGCCAGCAGGCCCAATAGCGGGACCCCCTACGAGCAGTACTTC.